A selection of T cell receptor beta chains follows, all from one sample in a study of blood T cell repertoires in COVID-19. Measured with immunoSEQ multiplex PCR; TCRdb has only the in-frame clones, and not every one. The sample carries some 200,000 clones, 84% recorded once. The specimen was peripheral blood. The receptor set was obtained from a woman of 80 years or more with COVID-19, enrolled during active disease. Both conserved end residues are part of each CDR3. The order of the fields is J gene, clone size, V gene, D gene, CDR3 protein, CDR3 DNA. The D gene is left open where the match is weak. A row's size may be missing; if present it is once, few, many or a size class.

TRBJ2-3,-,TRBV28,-,CASSFRGRPPNTQYF,TGTGCCAGCAGTTTCAGGGGGAGGCCGCCAAATACGCAGTATTTT
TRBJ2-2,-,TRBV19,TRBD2,CASSLAGGGGELFF,TGTGCCAGTAGTTTAGCGGGGGGCGGAGGGGAGCTGTTTTTT
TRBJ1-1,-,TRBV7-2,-,CASSAQTGSTEAFF,TGTGCCAGCAGCGCACAGACCGGGAGCACTGAAGCTTTCTTT
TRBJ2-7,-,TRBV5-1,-,CASSLLLGDYEQYF,TGCGCCAGCAGCTTGCTGCTAGGAGACTACGAGCAGTACTTC
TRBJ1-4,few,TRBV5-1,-,CASGTGDLDEKLFF,TGCGCCAGCGGCACGGGGGACTTAGATGAAAAACTGTTTTTT
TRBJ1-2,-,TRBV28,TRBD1,CASWTGVYGYTF,TGTGCCAGCTGGACAGGGGTCTATGGCTACACCTTC
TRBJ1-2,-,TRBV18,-,CASSQTQEVYGYTF,TGTGCCAGCTCGCAGACACAGGAAGTCTATGGCTACACCTTC
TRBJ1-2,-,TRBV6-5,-,CASSRQRTGGYTF,TGTGCCAGCAGCCGACAGAGGACGGGTGGCTACACCTTC
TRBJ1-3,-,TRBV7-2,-,CASSLLSPLSGNTIYF,TGTGCCAGCAGCCTTCTTTCCCCTCTCTCTGGAAACACCATATATTTT
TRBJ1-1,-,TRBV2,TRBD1,CASIDRERRMNTEAFF,TGTGCCAGCATCGACAGGGAGAGGCGCATGAACACTGAAGCTTTCTTT
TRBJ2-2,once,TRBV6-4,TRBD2,CASIGLAGGTGELFF,TGTGCCAGCATTGGACTAGCGGGGGGCACCGGGGAGCTGTTTTTT
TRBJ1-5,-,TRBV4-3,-,CASSQVRVASNQPQHF,TGCGCCAGCAGCCAAGTCAGGGTCGCAAGCAATCAGCCCCAGCATTTT
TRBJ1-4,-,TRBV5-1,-,CASSLAGTANEKLFF,TGCGCCAGCAGCTTGGCGGGGACTGCTAATGAAAAACTGTTTTTT
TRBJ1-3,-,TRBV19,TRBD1,CASRTGYSGNTIYF,TGTGCCAGTAGGACAGGGTACTCAGGAAACACCATATATTTT
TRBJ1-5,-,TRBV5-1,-,CASSPDVGQYQPQHF,TGCGCCAGCAGCCCGGACGTGGGGCAGTATCAGCCCCAGCATTTT
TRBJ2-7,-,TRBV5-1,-,CASDAQEQGPYEQYF,TGCGCCAGCGATGCGCAGGAACAGGGACCCTACGAGCAGTACTTC
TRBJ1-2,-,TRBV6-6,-,CASSASGVQLQFYSNYGYTF,TGTGCCAGCAGCGCCTCGGGGGTACAGCTCCAATTTTACTCTAACTATGGCTACACCTTC
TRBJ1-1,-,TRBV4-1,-,CASSHLRGNTEAFF,TGCGCCAGCAGCCACCTTCGAGGGAACACTGAAGCTTTCTTT
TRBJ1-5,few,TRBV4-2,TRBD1,CASSQEGGQGYQPQHF,TGTGCCAGCAGCCAAGAGGGGGGACAGGGGTACCAGCCCCAGCATTTT
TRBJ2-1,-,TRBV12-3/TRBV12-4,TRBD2,CASTWGGRLFF,TGTGCCAGCACTTGGGGGGGTAGGTTGTTCTTC
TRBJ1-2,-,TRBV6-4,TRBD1,CASSDPRYRGYGYTF,TGTGCCAGCAGTGACCCGAGGTACAGGGGCTATGGCTACACCTTC
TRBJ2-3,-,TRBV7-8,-,CASSLALGLDTDTQYF,TGTGCCAGCAGCTTAGCATTGGGACTCGACACAGATACGCAGTATTTT
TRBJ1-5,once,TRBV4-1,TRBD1,CASSRQTGNQPQHF,TGCGCCAGCAGCCGACAGACAGGGAATCAGCCCCAGCATTTT
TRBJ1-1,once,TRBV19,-,CASSIASGGVTNTEAFF,TGTGCCAGTAGTATAGCGTCTGGAGGGGTTACGAACACTGAAGCTTTCTTT
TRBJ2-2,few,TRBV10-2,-,CASQGGTGELFF,TGCGCCAGCCAGGGTGGCACCGGGGAGCTGTTTTTT
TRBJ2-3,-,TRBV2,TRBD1,CASSLQGASTDTQYF,TGTGCCAGCAGTTTACAGGGGGCAAGCACAGATACGCAGTATTTT
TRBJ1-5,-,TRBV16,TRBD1,CASVQGNQPQHF,TGTGCCAGCGTACAGGGGAATCAGCCCCAGCATTTT
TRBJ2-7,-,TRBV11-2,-,CASSLTPGYEQYF,TGTGCCAGCAGCCTTACCCCGGGTTACGAGCAGTACTTC
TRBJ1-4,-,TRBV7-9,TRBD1,CASSSDRVPNEKLFF,TGTGCCAGCAGCTCCGACAGGGTTCCTAATGAAAAACTGTTTTTT
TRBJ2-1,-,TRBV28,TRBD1,CASSTSLVGQGKFF,TGTGCCAGCAGTACTTCCCTCGTGGGACAGGGCAAGTTCTTC
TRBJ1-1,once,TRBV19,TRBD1,CASSIDREGVAFF,TGTGCCAGTAGTATCGACAGGGAAGGTGTAGCTTTCTTT
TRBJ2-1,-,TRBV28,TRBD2,CATGLAGGYNEQFF,TGTGCCACCGGACTAGCGGGGGGGTACAATGAGCAGTTCTTC
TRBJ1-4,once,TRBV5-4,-,CASSLTGGLGNEKLFF,TGTGCCAGCAGCTTAACTGGGGGCCTAGGGAATGAAAAACTGTTTTTT
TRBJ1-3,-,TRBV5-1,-,CASMSGEANTIYF,TGCGCCAGCATGTCTGGAGAGGCAAACACCATATATTTT
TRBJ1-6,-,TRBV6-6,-,CASSYPPTLGSPLHF,TGTGCCAGCAGTTATCCCCCAACCTTGGGCTCACCCCTCCACTTT
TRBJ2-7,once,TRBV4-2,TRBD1,CASSPTRGQGHEQYF,TGTGCCAGCAGCCCTACAAGGGGGCAGGGCCACGAGCAGTACTTC
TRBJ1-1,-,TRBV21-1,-,CASSPIRGGSTEAFF,TGTGCCAGCAGCCCTATTAGGGGAGGGTCCACTGAAGCTTTCTTT
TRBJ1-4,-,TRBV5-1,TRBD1,CASSLGQGAPTNEKLFF,TGCGCCAGCAGCCTCGGACAGGGGGCCCCAACTAATGAAAAACTGTTTTTT
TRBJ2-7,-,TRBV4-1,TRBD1,CASSQGPGQGKDEQYF,TGCGCCAGCAGCCAAGGACCGGGACAGGGTAAAGACGAGCAGTACTTC
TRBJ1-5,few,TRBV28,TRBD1,CASSATGFNNQPQHF,TGTGCCAGCAGCGCGACAGGGTTTAACAATCAGCCCCAGCATTTT
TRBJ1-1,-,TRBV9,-,CASSDTPITEAFF,TGTGCCAGCAGCGACACCCCGATAACTGAAGCTTTCTTT
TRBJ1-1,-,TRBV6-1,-,CASSDPRGFGPVEAFF,TGTGCCAGCAGTGACCCGCGGGGATTCGGACCTGTGGAAGCTTTCTTT
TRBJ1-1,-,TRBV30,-,CAWKGQMNTEAFF,TGTGCCTGGAAAGGACAGATGAACACTGAAGCTTTCTTT
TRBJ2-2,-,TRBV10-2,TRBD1,CASTQGAGELFF,TGCGCCAGCACGCAGGGGGCCGGGGAGCTGTTTTTT
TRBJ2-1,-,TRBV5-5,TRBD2,CASSLGLAGRNEQFF,TGTGCCAGCAGCTTAGGACTAGCGGGGAGGAATGAGCAGTTCTTC
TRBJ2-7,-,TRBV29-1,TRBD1,CSVLGQGFFEQYF,TGCAGCGTTCTGGGACAGGGGTTCTTTGAGCAGTACTTC
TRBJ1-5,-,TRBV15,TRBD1,CATSTRRQGVNQPQHF,TGTGCCACCAGCACGCGTCGACAGGGGGTAAATCAGCCCCAGCATTTT
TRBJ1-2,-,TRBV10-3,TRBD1,CASGGQGAGYGYTF,TGTGCCAGCGGCGGACAGGGGGCTGGCTATGGCTACACCTTC
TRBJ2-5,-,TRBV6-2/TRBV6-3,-,CASSPDQRSGETQYF,TGTGCCAGCAGTCCAGACCAGCGGTCGGGAGAGACCCAGTACTTC
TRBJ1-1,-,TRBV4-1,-,CASSQDRDTEAFF,TGCGCCAGCAGCCAAGATCGGGACACTGAAGCTTTCTTT
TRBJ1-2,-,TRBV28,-,CASSVNYGYTF,TGTGCCAGCAGTGTAAACTATGGCTACACCTTC
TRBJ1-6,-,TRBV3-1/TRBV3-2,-,CASSQDSHNNSPLHF,TGTGCCAGCAGCCAAGATTCACACAATAATTCACCCCTCCACTTT
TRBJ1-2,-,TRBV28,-,CASSLSGGTGYTF,TGTGCCAGCAGTTTATCGGGAGGTACTGGCTACACCTTC
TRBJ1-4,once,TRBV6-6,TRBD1,CASSSTGVVGEKLFF,TGTGCCAGCAGTAGTACAGGGGTTGTCGGAGAAAAACTGTTTTTT
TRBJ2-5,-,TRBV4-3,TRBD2,CASSQGRLAGGKYQETQYF,TGCGCCAGCAGCCAAGGTCGGCTAGCGGGGGGGAAGTACCAAGAGACCCAGTACTTC